This T cell receptor (beta chain) stems from a study of blood T cell repertoires in COVID-19. For the study at large: The analysed material was cDNA or gDNA that came from T cells, B-cell-depleted T cells, or PBMCs.

The germline gives CDR1 SGHRS, CDR2 YFSETQ. The CDR3 runs 14 residues. V was cut by 1 base and J by 4 bases, with 12 bases left in between. Original processing methods: Estimation of nucleated cell counts was performed using reference gene primer amplification. TCRdb keeps only in-frame clones here, not all; method: immunoSEQ multiplex PCR. D and trimming come from the DNA, and the V and J calls and clone size come from that table. The data show almost 40,000 clones, roughly 85% seen once. This sequence originates from a man between 60 and 75 years old with acute or convalescent COVID-19. The genes are TRBV5-1 and TRBJ2-7, with D possibly being TRBD2 (6 bases). Sample: peripheral blood. The chain's CDR3 is CASSLSFGGYEQYF. The CDR3 nucleotides are TGCGCCAGCAGCTTGAGTTTCGGGGGATACGAGCAGTACTTC.